This T cell receptor (beta chain) was sequenced during a study of T cell responses to AZD1222 COVID-19 vaccine. The assay was immunoSEQ multiplex PCR, and TCRdb's table has in-frame clones only and misses some. The table records 150,000 or so clones, roughly nine tenths of them present only once. The CDR3 is 16 amino acids. Comment on this clone: As yet, its antigen is unknown.

Overall study findings and caveats: Spike-specific TCRs gained breadth and depth after people received two AZD1222 doses. Donors skewed white British and female; clonal diversity was possibly underestimated. The study sampled repertoires only after the peak T cell response.

The V gene is TRBV21-1, the J gene TRBJ1-3; the table's D call of TRBD1 was not tested on the DNA. TRBV21-1 is given as a pseudogene. This receptor was taken from an adult in good health. The sample in question was peripheral blood, obtained on day 0 of AZD1222 vaccination. CDR3 residues: CASKSAGTGSGNTIYF. The CDR3 DNA reads TGTGCCAGTAAATCAGCCGGGACAGGGTCCGGAAACACCATATATTTT.